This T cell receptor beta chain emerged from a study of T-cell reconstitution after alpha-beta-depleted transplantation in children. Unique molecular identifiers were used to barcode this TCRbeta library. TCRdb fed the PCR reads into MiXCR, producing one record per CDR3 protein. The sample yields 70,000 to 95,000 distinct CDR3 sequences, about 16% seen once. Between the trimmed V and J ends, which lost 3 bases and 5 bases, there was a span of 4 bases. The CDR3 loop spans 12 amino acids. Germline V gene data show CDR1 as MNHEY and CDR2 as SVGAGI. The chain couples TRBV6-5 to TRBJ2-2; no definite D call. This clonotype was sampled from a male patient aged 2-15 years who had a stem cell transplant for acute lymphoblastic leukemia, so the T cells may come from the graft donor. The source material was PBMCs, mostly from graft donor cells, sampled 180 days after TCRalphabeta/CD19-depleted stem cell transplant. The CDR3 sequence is CASSYETGELFF. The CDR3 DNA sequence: TGTGCCAGCAGTTATGAAACCGGGGAGCTGTTTTTT.